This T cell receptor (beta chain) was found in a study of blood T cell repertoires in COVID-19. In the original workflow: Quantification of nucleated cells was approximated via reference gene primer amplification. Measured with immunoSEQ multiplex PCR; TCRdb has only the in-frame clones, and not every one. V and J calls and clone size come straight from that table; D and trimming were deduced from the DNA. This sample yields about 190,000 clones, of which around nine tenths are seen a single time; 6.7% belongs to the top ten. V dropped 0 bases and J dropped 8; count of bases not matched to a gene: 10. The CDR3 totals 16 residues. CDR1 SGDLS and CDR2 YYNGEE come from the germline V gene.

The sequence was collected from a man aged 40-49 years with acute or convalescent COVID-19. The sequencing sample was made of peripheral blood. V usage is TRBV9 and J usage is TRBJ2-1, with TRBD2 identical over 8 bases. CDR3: CASSVDPGLVRDEQFF. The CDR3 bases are TGTGCCAGCAGCGTAGACCCGGGACTAGTCCGGGATGAGCAGTTCTTC.